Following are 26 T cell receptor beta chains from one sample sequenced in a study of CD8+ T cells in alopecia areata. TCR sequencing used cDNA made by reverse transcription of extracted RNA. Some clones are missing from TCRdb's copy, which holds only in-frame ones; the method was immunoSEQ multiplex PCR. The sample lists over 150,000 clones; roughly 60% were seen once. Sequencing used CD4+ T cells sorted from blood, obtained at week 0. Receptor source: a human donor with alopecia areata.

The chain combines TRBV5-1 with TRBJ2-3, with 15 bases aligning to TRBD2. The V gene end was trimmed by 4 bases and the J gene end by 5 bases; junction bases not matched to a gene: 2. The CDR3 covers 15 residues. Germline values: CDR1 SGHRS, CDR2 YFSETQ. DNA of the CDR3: TGCGCCAGCAGCCGGACTAGCGGGGGGGAAGATACGCAGTATTTT. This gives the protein CASSRTSGGEDTQYF.

The CDR3 is CASRAEEFGNQPQHF. The CDR3 DNA sequence: TGTGCCAGTAGGGCGGAAGAGTTTGGCAATCAGCCCCAGCATTTT. This sequence joins TRBV19 and TRBJ1-5; D gene uncertain. CDR1 is LNHDA and CDR2 is SQIVND in the germline V gene (reference sequence). Trimming took off 6 bases at V and 2 bases at J, with 14 bases between the two ends. The CDR3 contains 15 residues.

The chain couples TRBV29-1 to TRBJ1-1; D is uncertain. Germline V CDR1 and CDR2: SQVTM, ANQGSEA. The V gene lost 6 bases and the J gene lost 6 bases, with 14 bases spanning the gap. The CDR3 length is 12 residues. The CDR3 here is CSVDAGTAEAFF. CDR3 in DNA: TGCAGCGTGGACGCTGGAACCGCTGAAGCTTTCTTT.

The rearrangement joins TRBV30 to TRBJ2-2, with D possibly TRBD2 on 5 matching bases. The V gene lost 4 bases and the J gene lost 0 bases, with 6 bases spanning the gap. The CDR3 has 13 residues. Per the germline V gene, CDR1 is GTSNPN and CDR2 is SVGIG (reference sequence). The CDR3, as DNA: TGTGCCTGGACGGGGTCGAACACCGGGGAGCTGTTTTTT. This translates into CAWTGSNTGELFF.

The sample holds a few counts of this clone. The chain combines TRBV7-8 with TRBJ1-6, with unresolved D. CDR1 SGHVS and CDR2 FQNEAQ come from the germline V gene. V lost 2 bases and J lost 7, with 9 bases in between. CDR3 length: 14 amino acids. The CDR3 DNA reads TGTGCCAGCAGCTTAAACTTAGCGAATTCACCCCTCCACTTT. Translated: CASSLNLANSPLHF.

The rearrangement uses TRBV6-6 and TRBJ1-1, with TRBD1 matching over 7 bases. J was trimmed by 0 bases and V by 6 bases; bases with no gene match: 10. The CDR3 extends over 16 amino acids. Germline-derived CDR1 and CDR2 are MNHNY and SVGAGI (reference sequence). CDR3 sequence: CASRQGQAVLNTEAFF. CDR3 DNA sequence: TGTGCCAGCAGACAAGGACAGGCCGTTCTGAACACTGAAGCTTTCTTT.

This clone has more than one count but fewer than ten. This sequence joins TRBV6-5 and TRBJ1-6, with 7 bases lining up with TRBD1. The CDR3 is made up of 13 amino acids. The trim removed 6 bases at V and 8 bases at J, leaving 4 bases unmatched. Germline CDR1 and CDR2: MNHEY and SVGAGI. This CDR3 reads CASRGRGHSPLHF. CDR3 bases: TGTGCCAGCAGGGGAAGGGGGCATTCACCCCTCCACTTT.

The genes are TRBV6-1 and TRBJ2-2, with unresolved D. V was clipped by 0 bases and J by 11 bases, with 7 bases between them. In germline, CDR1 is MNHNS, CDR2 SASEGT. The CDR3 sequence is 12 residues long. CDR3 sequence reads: CASSEAGAELFF. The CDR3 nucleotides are TGTGCCAGCAGTGAAGCTGGAGCCGAGCTGTTTTTT.

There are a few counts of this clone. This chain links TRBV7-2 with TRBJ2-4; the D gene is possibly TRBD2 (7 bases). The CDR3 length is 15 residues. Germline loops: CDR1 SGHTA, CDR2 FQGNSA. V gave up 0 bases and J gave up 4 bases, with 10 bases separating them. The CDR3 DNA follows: TGTGCCAGCAGCTTAGCGGGGGGGCCAAAAAACATTCAGTACTTC. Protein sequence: CASSLAGGPKNIQYF.

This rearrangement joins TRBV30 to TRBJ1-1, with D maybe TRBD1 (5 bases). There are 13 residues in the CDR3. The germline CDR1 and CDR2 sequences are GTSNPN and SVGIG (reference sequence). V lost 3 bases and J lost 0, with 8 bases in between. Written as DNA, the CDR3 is TGTGCCTGGAGAGCGACAGTGAACACTGAAGCTTTCTTT. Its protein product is CAWRATVNTEAFF.

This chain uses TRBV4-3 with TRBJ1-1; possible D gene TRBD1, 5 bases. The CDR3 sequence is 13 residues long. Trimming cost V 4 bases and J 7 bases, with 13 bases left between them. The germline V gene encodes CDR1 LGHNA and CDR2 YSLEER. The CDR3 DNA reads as TGCGCCAGCAGCCGACAGAGTGGAAATGAAGCTTTCTTT. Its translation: CASSRQSGNEAFF.

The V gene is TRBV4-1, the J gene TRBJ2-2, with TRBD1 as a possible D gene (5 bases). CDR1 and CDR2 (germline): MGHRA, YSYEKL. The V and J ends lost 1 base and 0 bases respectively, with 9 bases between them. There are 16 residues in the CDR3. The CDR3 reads CASSQGRQSNTGELFF. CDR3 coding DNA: TGCGCCAGCAGCCAAGGCCGACAGTCGAACACCGGGGAGCTGTTTTTT.

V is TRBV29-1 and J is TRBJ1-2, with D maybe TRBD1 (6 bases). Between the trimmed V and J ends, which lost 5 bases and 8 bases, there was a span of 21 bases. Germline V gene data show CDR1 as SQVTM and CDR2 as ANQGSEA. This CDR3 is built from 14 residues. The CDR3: CSVLGTSSLWGYTF. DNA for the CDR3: TGCAGCGTTCTCGGGACATCATCACTTTGGGGCTACACCTTC.

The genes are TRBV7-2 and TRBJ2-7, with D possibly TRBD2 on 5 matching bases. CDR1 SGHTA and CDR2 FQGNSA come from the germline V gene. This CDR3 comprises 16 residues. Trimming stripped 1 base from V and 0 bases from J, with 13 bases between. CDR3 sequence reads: CASSLGGSRSSYEQYF. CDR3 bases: TGTGCCAGCAGCTTAGGTGGGAGCCGTAGCTCCTACGAGCAGTACTTC. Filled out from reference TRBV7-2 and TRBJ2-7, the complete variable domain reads GAGVSQSPSNKVTEKGKDVELRCDPISGHTALYWYRQSLGQGLEFLIYFQGNSAPDKSGLPSDRFSAERTGGSVSTLTIQRTQQEDSAVYLCASSLGGSRSSYEQYFGPGTRLTVT.

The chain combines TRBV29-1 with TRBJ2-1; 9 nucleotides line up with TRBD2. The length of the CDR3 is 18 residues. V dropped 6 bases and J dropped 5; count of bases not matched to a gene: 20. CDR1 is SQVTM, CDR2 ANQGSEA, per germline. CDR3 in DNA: TGCAGCGTCCGCGGGGGGGCGATTGGTAGAATTGCCCACAATGAGCAGTTCTTC. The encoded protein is CSVRGGAIGRIAHNEQFF.

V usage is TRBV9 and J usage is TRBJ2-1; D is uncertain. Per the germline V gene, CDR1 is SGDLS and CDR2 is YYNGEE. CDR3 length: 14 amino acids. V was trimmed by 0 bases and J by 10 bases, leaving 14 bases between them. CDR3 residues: CASSVATKGTEQFF. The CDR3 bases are TGTGCCAGCAGCGTAGCTACGAAAGGAACAGAGCAGTTCTTC.

In nucleotides, the CDR3 is TGTGCCTGGAGTTTACCGGGTCCTGGGGAGACCCAGTACTTC. This sequence encodes CAWSLPGPGETQYF. The chain carries TRBV30 and TRBJ2-5; no clear D gene. This CDR3 comprises 14 residues. V lost 2 bases and J 5 bases, leaving 15 bases between the germline ends. CDR1 is GTSNPN and CDR2 is SVGIG in the germline V gene (reference sequence). Based on the CDR3 plus reference TRBV30 and TRBJ2-5, the full variable domain is SQTIHQWPATLVQPVGSPLSLECTVEGTSNPNLYWYRQAAGRGLQLLFYSVGIGQISSEVPQNLSASRPQDRQFILSSKKLLLSDSGFYLCAWSLPGPGETQYFGPGTRLLVL.

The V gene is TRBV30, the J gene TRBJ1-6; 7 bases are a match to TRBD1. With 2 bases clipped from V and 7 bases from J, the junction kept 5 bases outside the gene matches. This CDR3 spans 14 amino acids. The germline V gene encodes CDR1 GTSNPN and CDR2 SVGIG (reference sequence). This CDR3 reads CAWSTTGRNSPLHF. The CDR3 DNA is TGTGCCTGGAGTACGACAGGGCGGAATTCACCCCTCCACTTT. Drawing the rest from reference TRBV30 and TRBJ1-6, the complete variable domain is SQTIHQWPATLVQPVGSPLSLECTVEGTSNPNLYWYRQAAGRGLQLLFYSVGIGQISSEVPQNLSASRPQDRQFILSSKKLLLSDSGFYLCAWSTTGRNSPLHFGNGTRLTVT.

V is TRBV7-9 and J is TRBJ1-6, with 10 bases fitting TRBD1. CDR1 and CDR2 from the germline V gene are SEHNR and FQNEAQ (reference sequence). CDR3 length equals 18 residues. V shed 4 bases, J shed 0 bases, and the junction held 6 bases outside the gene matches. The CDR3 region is CASSSWTGGYSYNSPLHF. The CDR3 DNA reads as TGTGCCAGCAGCTCGTGGACAGGGGGTTACTCCTATAATTCACCCCTCCACTTT.

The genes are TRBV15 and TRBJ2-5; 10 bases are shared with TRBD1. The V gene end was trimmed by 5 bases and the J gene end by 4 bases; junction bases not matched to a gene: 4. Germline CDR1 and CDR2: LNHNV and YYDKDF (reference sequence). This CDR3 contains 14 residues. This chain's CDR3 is CATSRRDRGETQYF. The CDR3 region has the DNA TGTGCCACCAGCCGCCGGGACAGGGGAGAGACCCAGTACTTC.

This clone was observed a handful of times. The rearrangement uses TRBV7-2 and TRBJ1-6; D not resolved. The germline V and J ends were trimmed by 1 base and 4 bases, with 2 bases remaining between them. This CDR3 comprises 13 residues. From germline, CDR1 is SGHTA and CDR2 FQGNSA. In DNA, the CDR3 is TGTGCCAGCAGCTTAGAGTATAATTCACCCCTCCACTTT. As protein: CASSLEYNSPLHF.

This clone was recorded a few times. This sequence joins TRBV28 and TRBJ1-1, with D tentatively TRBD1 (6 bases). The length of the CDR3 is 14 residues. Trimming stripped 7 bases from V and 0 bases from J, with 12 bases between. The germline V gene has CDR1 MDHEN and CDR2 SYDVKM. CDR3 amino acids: CASNPDSMNTEAFF. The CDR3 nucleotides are TGTGCCAGCAACCCGGACAGTATGAACACTGAAGCTTTCTTT.

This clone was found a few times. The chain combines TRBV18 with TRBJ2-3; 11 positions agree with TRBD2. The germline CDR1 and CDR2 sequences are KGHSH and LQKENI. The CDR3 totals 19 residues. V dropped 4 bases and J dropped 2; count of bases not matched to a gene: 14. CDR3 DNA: TGTGCCAGCTCACAAAAGCCTAGCGGGGGGACCGAGAACACAGATACGCAGTATTTT. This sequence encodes CASSQKPSGGTENTDTQYF.

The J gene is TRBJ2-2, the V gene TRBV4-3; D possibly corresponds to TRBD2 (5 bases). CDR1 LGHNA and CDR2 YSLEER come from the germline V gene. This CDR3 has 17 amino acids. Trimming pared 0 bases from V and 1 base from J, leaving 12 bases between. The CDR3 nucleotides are TGCGCCAGCAGCCAAGATGGGCCGACTATGAACACCGGGGAGCTGTTTTTT. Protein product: CASSQDGPTMNTGELFF.

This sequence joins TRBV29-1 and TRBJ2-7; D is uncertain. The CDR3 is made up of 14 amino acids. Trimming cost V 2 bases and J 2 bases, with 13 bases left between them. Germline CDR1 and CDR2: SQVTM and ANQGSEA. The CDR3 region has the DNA TGCAGCGTTGAATGGCCGGGTGGGGCCTACGAGCAGTACTTC. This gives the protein CSVEWPGGAYEQYF.

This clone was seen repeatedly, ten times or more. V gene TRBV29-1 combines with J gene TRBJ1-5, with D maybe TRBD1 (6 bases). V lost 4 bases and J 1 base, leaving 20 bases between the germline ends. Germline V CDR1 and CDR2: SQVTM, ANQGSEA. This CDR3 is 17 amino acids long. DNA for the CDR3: TGCAGCGTTGGCCCTCTCGGGGGGCAGGGGAGCAATCAGCCCCAGCATTTT. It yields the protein CSVGPLGGQGSNQPQHF.